This T cell receptor beta chain was sequenced for a study of metastatic and nonmetastatic thyroid tumors. Until they underwent thyroid surgery, no patient had received any treatment. Many counts were recorded for this clone. Authors' data handling: The study took CDR3 differences across clinicopathological groups and made a distant-metastasis classifier for papillary thyroid cancer from them. Using MiXCR, TCRdb reanalyzed the PCR reads. The V and J calls reflect TCRdb's pipeline rather than the authors' work. Of 55,000 or so clones in the sample, about 15% are singletons; the top ten hold under 3%. Source material: blood. The sequence was collected from a female donor with papillary thyroid cancer or a benign thyroid nodule (not recorded which). Some clones in this sample may be carry-over from other donors' samples.

CDR3 nucleotides: TGTGCCAGCAAGAGAGAGGGACAAAGTAATTCACCCCTCCACTTT. This gives the protein CASKREGQSNSPLHF. V gene TRBV2 combines with J gene TRBJ1-6, with TRBD1 as a possible D gene (6 bases). CDR1 and CDR2 from the germline V gene are SNHLY and FYNNEI. The ends were cut back, 7 bases at V and 6 bases at J, with 16 bases in the middle. The CDR3 has 15 residues.